This T cell receptor beta chain comes out of a study of CD8+ T cells in alopecia areata (dated by TCRdb to the late 2010s). Regarding the research as a whole: Treated patients were enrolled in an open-label pilot trial of oral tofacitinib at 5 to 10 mg twice daily for moderate-to-severe alopecia areata. Tofacitinib was administered for 6 to 18 months, and 6 months of follow-up off drug were then conducted to assess delayed response and recurrence. The SALT score, which quantifies the percentage of affected scalp surface area, was used to measure disease severity in treated patients. The study used high-throughput TCRbeta sequencing to examine T cell clonal expansion in alopecia areata, in both the C3H/HeJ mouse model and human patients. Human TCRbeta sequencing covered scalp tissue and sorted CD4+ and CD8+ peripheral blood T cells from patchy and totalis/universalis alopecia areata patients and healthy controls. Tofacitinib-treated patients had biopsies at baseline and at 4 and 24 weeks of treatment, with a later scalp biopsy in several patients. Clonality in the scalp was compared among normal scalp (n=4), patchy alopecia areata scalp (n=8), and alopecia totalis/universalis scalp (n=8). The RNA source kit depended on sample type: the PAXgene miRNA kit for fixed scalp, the miRNeasy kit for PBMCs, and the RNeasy kit for mouse skin. TCRbeta CDR3 regions were amplified by immunoSEQ multiplex PCR using 35 Vbeta forward and 13 Jbeta reverse primers. Overall study results and their limits: Unlike mouse skin, which is dominated by gammadelta T cells, normal human skin has resident alphabeta T cells that are also sequenced, and this complicates analysis of the scalp TCR repertoire. Tofacitinib significantly lowered scalp clonality and the number of expanded CD8+ clones among the top 100 scalp clones. Because the treated cohort was small and had only one nonresponder, larger studies are needed to examine links between baseline CD8+ expansion and response. Compared with mice, TCR sequences shared between patients were less clear, possibly partly because of HLA diversity across the patient population. Compared with normal scalp, lesional scalp, particularly in alopecia totalis/universalis, had higher clonality and more expanded CD8+ clones, which suggests antigenic drive. During tofacitinib treatment, many expanded lesional clones stuck around in both scalp and blood, and this persistence may partly explain why relapse happens after treatment is stopped.

Regarding this clone: Its recognized antigen is unknown. Base qualities are missing; no much larger clone stands one base away.

The sample's treatment or condition label, in plain terms: oral pan-JAK inhibitor, 5-10 mg twice daily. Peripheral blood and lesional scalp punch biopsies were obtained from patients with alopecia areata. PBMCs were isolated by density centrifugation and stained for CD3, CD4 and CD8, and CD4+ and CD8+ T cells were sorted on a FACSAria. Libraries were made using the immunoSEQ multiplex PCR assay. RNA was extracted from all samples and reverse transcribed into cDNA, which served as template for TCR sequencing. First-strand cDNA was synthesized using SuperScript III with a 2:1 mix of oligo-dT and random hexamers. A synthetic immune receptor repertoire was used to gauge amplification bias, and whatever bias remained was removed computationally. The authors' pipeline ran thus. Raw reads were preprocessed to remove errors, and CDR3 was defined by IMGT conventions from the conserved cysteine to phenylalanine. Clonality was computed by normalizing Shannon entropy by log2 of the number of productive unique TCRs and subtracting the result from 1. CD4 or CD8 identity of scalp clones was inferred by cross-referencing scalp TCRbeta sequences with sorted blood CD4 and CD8 repertoires. This immuneACCESS table, as held by TCRdb, lists in-frame sequences with V and J called but not all clones. Of the missing ones, under half trace to an unresolved V gene in checked studies; the others have no known cause. V and J calls and clone size are those listed in that table; D and trimming were worked out from the DNA. A total of approximately 180,000 clones appear in this sample, approximately 52% of them only once. The ten largest account for under 20% of the sample.

The source material was CD4+ T cells sorted from blood, sampled between weeks 55 and 70, from a patient treated with tofacitinib. The TCR was taken from a human donor with alopecia areata.

In nucleotide form, the sequence is TGTGCCAGCAGCCCGGTCTCAATGTACACCTTC. Translated, this gives CASSPVSMYTF. The V and J genes are TRBV7-9 and TRBJ1-2; no D gene can be assigned with confidence. Based on the germline V gene (reference sequence), the CDR1 and CDR2 sequences are SEHNR and FQNEAQ. V is shortened by 5 bases, J by 11 bases, and the region joining them spans 12 bases. The CDR3 covers 11 residues, taking in both the cysteine and the phenylalanine. Only the CDR3 region is kept as DNA, spanning 33 bases read in frame from base 1.